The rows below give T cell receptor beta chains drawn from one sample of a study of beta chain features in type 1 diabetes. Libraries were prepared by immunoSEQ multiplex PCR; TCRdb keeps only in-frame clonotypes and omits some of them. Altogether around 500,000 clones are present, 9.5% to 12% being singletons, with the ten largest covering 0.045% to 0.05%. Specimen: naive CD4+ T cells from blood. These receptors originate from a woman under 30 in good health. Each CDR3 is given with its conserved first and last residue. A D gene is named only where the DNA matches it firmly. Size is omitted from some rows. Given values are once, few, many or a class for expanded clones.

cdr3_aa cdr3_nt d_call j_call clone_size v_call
CASSWDGNTGELFF TGTGCCAGCAGTTGGGACGGAAACACCGGGGAGCTGTTTTTT NA TRBJ2-2 NA TRBV2
CSERGLENTEAFF TGCAGCGAAAGAGGGCTAGAGAACACTGAAGCTTTCTTT NA TRBJ1-1 NA TRBV29-1
CASSQALPNTGELFF TGCGCCAGCAGCCAAGCCCTACCTAACACCGGGGAGCTGTTTTTT NA TRBJ2-2 NA TRBV4-3
CASRLREREGRQYF TGTGCCAGCAGATTAAGAGAGCGGGAGGGCCGGCAGTATTTT TRBD2 TRBJ2-3 NA TRBV7-8
CASSLNRVTDTQYF TGTGCCAGCAGTTTAAACAGGGTTACAGATACGCAGTATTTT NA TRBJ2-3 NA TRBV27
CASSQWQGSTNEKLFF TGTGCCAGCAGCCAGTGGCAGGGATCGACTAATGAAAAACTGTTTTTT NA TRBJ1-4 few TRBV9
CASSLGGDSSYNEQFF TGCGCCAGCAGCTTGGGAGGGGACAGCTCCTACAATGAGCAGTTCTTC TRBD1 TRBJ2-1 NA TRBV5-1
CAWSSGFEAQPQHF TGTGCCTGGAGCTCAGGGTTTGAGGCTCAGCCCCAGCATTTT NA TRBJ1-5 NA TRBV30
CASSLPRRSTDTQYF TGTGCCAGCAGTCTCCCTCGACGCAGCACAGATACGCAGTATTTT NA TRBJ2-3 few TRBV28
CSYRNGETQYF TGCAGTTATCGCAACGGGGAGACCCAGTACTTC NA TRBJ2-5 few TRBV29-1
CSVQRGSNTEAFF TGCAGCGTTCAAAGGGGGTCGAACACTGAAGCTTTCTTT NA TRBJ1-1 NA TRBV29-1
CASSLLAGVEQFF TGTGCCAGCAGCTTGCTAGCGGGGGTTGAGCAGTTCTTC TRBD2 TRBJ2-1 NA TRBV5-4
CACRTVDKETQYF TGTGCCTGCCGGACAGTCGATAAAGAGACCCAGTACTTC NA TRBJ2-5 NA TRBV6-6
CASSRVAGLSSYNEQFF TGTGCCAGCAGCAGGGTAGCGGGTCTGAGCTCCTACAATGAGCAGTTCTTC TRBD2 TRBJ2-1 NA TRBV28
CASSVASGSLNYGYTF TGTGCCAGCAGCGTAGCATCCGGATCCCTAAACTATGGCTACACCTTC NA TRBJ1-2 NA TRBV9
CASSYFAGHGYTF TGTGCCAGCAGTTACTTTGCAGGTCATGGCTACACCTTC NA TRBJ1-2 few TRBV6-5
CASSLKPGGLQETQYF TGCGCCAGCAGCTTAAAACCGGGGGGGCTTCAAGAGACCCAGTACTTC TRBD2 TRBJ2-5 NA TRBV5-1
CASSTATDTQYF TGTGCCAGTAGTACGGCCACAGATACGCAGTATTTT NA TRBJ2-3 few TRBV19
CSARTGTNYGYTF TGCAGCGCCAGGACAGGGACGAACTATGGCTACACCTTC TRBD1 TRBJ1-2 NA TRBV29-1
CASSPAGNTIYF TGTGCCAGCAGCCCAGCTGGAAACACCATATATTTT NA TRBJ1-3 few TRBV9
CASSERGGSYEQYF TGTGCCAGCAGTGAAAGGGGTGGTTCCTACGAGCAGTACTTC NA TRBJ2-7 few TRBV25-1
CTSSQGDGADTQYF TGCACCAGCAGCCAGGGGGACGGGGCAGATACGCAGTATTTT NA TRBJ2-3 few TRBV1
CASSQTGEQYF TGTGCCAGCAGCCAGACGGGGGAGCAGTACTTC NA TRBJ2-7 few TRBV13
CSVGGAGGGEKLFF TGCAGCGTTGGAGGGGCGGGAGGTGGAGAAAAACTGTTTTTT NA TRBJ1-4 NA TRBV29-1